Below, 27 T cell receptor beta chains from the same sample are listed, as sequenced in a study of OX40 agonist ivuxolimab in advanced cancers. Here immunoSEQ multiplex PCR was the method, and the copy in TCRdb shows in-frame clones only, minus some. Found here are about 53,000 clones, 88% of them singletons; the top ten hold more than 9.5%. The sequencing here drew on CD4+ or CD8+ T cells sorted from blood, taken in a trial of the OX40 agonist ivuxolimab. The receptors were sampled from an adult with an advanced solid tumor such as melanoma, head and neck, liver or kidney cancer.

The chain carries TRBV5-5 and TRBJ2-7, with a weak D call TRBD2 (5 bases). There are 19 residues in the CDR3. V shed 0 bases and J shed 5 bases, with 27 bases lying between them. Germline values: CDR1 SGHKS, CDR2 YYEKEE (reference sequence). The CDR3 loop reads CASSLVAGDGSYGVDEQYF. The CDR3 coding sequence is TGTGCCAGCAGCTTGGTGGCCGGTGACGGCTCCTACGGGGTGGACGAGCAGTACTTC.

The chain joins TRBV28 to TRBJ2-4; 9 bases agree with TRBD1. The CDR3 has 21 amino acids. With 4 bases clipped from V and 0 bases from J, the junction kept 19 bases outside the gene matches. Looked up from germline, CDR1 is MDHEN and CDR2 is SYDVKM. This CDR3 is CASSSTTGTGPGILAKNIQYF. CDR3 nucleotides: TGTGCCAGCAGTTCCACTACCGGGACAGGGCCCGGGATTTTAGCCAAAAACATTCAGTACTTC.

The V and J genes are TRBV6-5 and TRBJ1-4; D gene unclear. With 0 bases removed from V and 8 bases from J, the gap between germline ends came to 13 bases. The CDR3 loop spans 15 amino acids. CDR1 and CDR2 (germline): MNHEY, SVGAGI. The CDR3 nucleotides read TGTGCCAGCAGTTACTCGCTGAAAATCGGGGAAAAACTGTTTTTT. As protein: CASSYSLKIGEKLFF.

V gene TRBV20-1 combines with J gene TRBJ1-1, with a possible D match to TRBD1 (6 bases). Germline V gene sequence: CDR1 DFQATT, CDR2 SNEGSKA (reference sequence). The CDR3 contains 11 residues. Trimming removed 5 bases at V and 7 bases at J, with 11 bases between. Written as DNA, the CDR3 is TGCAGTGCTTATCTCAGGGGTGAAGCTTTCTTT. It translates to CSAYLRGEAFF.

This clone was seen a single time. The chain has TRBV29-1 and TRBJ1-2; 7 nucleotides match TRBD1. The ends lost 3 bases at V and 2 bases at J; junction bases unmatched: 15. The CDR3 runs to 17 residues. CDR1 and CDR2 from the germline V gene are SQVTM and ANQGSEA. The CDR3 DNA is TGCAGCGTTGAGCTCTTAACAGGGGCACAGCAAAACTATGGCTACACCTTC. Protein: CSVELLTGAQQNYGYTF.

This clone was observed a handful of times. V gene TRBV4-2 combines with J gene TRBJ1-1; perhaps TRBD1 as D (6 bases). The CDR3 is 15 residues long. From germline, CDR1 is LGHNA and CDR2 YNFKEQ. Trimming removed 0 bases from V and 1 base from J, with 9 bases in between. CDR3 nucleotides: TGTGCCAGCAGCCAAGAAGGGGGTGGGAACACTGAAGCTTTCTTT. Residues: CASSQEGGGNTEAFF.

The chain joins TRBV15 to TRBJ2-7, with D possibly TRBD2 on 5 matching bases. The V gene lost 6 bases and the J gene lost 2 bases, with 20 bases spanning the gap. CDR1 is LNHNV, CDR2 YYDKDF, per germline (reference sequence). CDR3 length: 16 residues. The chain's CDR3 is CATSQRGLGSAYEQYF. The CDR3 region has the DNA TGTGCCACCAGTCAGAGAGGGTTGGGCAGTGCCTACGAGCAGTACTTC.

The chain carries TRBV7-9 and TRBJ1-4, with 7 bases aligning to TRBD1. CDR1 and CDR2 from the germline V gene are SEHNR and FQNEAQ (reference sequence). V lost 5 bases, J lost 0 bases, and 6 bases stayed unmatched. This CDR3 region has 16 residues. The CDR3 is CASSKRDSATNEKLFF. In DNA, the CDR3 is TGTGCCAGCAGCAAGAGGGACAGTGCAACTAATGAAAAACTGTTTTTT.

The chain employs TRBV27 and TRBJ2-7; possibly TRBD2 for D (6 bases). Trimming removed 6 bases at V and 6 bases at J, with 12 bases between. The CDR3 is 12 residues long. CDR1 MNHEY and CDR2 SMNVEV come from the germline V gene (reference sequence). The CDR3 DNA reads TGTGCCAGCAGAGGAGGGGTGGGCGAGCAGTACTTC. Its translation is CASRGGVGEQYF.

This clone appeared a single time. The chain carries TRBV14 and TRBJ1-2; tentatively, D is TRBD1 (6 bases). The V end was cut by 6 bases, the J end by 6 bases, with 14 bases between. Germline loops: CDR1 SGHDN, CDR2 FVKESK. This CDR3 contains 13 residues. CDR3 sequence (DNA): TGTGCCAGCAGGCGTGGGGGGCTCGATGGCTACACCTTC. Its translation: CASRRGGLDGYTF. Using reference TRBV14 and TRBJ1-2 for the parts outside the CDR3, the full variable domain is EAGVTQFPSHSVIEKGQTVTLRCDPISGHDNLYWYRRVMGKEIKFLLHFVKESKQDESGMPNNRFLAERTGGTYSTLKVQPAELEDSGVYFCASRRGGLDGYTFGSGTRLTVV.

The genes are TRBV2 and TRBJ2-5; 8 bases are shared with TRBD1. The J call may be mistaken, given a closer DNA end match to TRBJ2-7. CDR3 size: 15 residues. CDR1 is SNHLY, CDR2 FYNNEI, per germline. This chain's CDR3 is CASSEHGTGAYEQYF. The CDR3, as DNA: TGTGCCAGCAGTGAACACGGGACAGGAGCCTACGAGCAGTACTTC.

This clone occurred once. This CDR3 reads CASSVVGGVDLGGYTF. The CDR3 DNA follows: TGTGCCAGCAGCGTAGTAGGGGGAGTCGATTTGGGTGGCTACACCTTC. V is TRBV9 and J is TRBJ1-2; TRBD1 is a possible D gene (6 bases). V lost 0 bases to trimming and J lost 7 bases, with 19 bases between them. The CDR3 runs 16 residues. Germline loops: CDR1 SGDLS, CDR2 YYNGEE.

The V call is TRBV5-1, the J call TRBJ2-5, with TRBD1 identical over 9 bases. Germline trimming cut 4 bases from V and 4 bases from J; bases unmatched to any gene: 5. Germline V gives CDR1 SGHRS, CDR2 YFSETQ. This CDR3 has 14 amino acids. In DNA form, the CDR3 reads TGCGCCAGCAGCAAGGGACAGGGCACAGAGACCCAGTACTTC. Protein: CASSKGQGTETQYF.

CDR3 region: CASSLGFETQYF. The CDR3 nucleotides are TGTGCCAGCAGCTTAGGATTTGAGACCCAGTACTTC. The genes are TRBV7-8 and TRBJ2-5; no reliable D call. This CDR3 comprises 12 residues. Trimming left V 1 base short and J 5 bases short, with 5 bases between. Germline V gene sequence: CDR1 SGHVS, CDR2 FQNEAQ.

The chain carries TRBV19 and TRBJ2-1; D gene unclear. The CDR3 is made up of 13 amino acids. Germline V gives CDR1 LNHDA, CDR2 SQIVND (reference sequence). The V end was cut by 4 bases, the J end by 7 bases, with 11 bases between. CDR3 sequence reads: CASSNALGNEQFF. CDR3 bases: TGTGCCAGTAGTAACGCGCTGGGGAATGAGCAGTTCTTC.

The rearrangement links TRBV19 to TRBJ2-1; D remains unclear. Trimming took off 3 bases at V and 2 bases at J, with 8 bases between the two ends. The CDR3 is 14 amino acids. Germline CDR1 and CDR2: LNHDA and SQIVND (reference sequence). The CDR3 loop reads CASSISSPYNEQFF. In nucleotides, the CDR3 is TGTGCCAGTAGTATCTCCTCGCCCTACAATGAGCAGTTCTTC.

The count of this clone is one. V and J are TRBV5-4 and TRBJ2-2, with 11 bases identical to TRBD1. CDR3 length equals 15 residues. CDR1 and CDR2 from the germline V gene are SGHNT and YYREEE (reference sequence). V was pared by 3 bases and J by 5 bases, with 3 bases of the junction left unmatched. The CDR3 spells CASSYRDRGTGELFF. The CDR3, as DNA: TGTGCCAGCAGCTACCGGGACAGGGGGACCGGGGAGCTGTTTTTT.

V usage is TRBV6-5 and J usage is TRBJ2-1; D perhaps matches TRBD1 (6 bases). V was trimmed by 8 bases and J by 2 bases, leaving 10 bases between them. CDR1 and CDR2 from the germline V gene are MNHEY and SVGAGI. The CDR3 covers 13 residues. In nucleotides, the CDR3 is TGTGCCAGCGGACCAGGGGCCTACAATGAGCAGTTCTTC. This sequence encodes CASGPGAYNEQFF.

V is TRBV9 and J is TRBJ1-1; 7 nucleotides align to TRBD1. The CDR3 sequence is 14 residues long. V trimming: 4 bases; J trimming: 2 bases; junction bases outside the gene matches: 5. Looked up from germline, CDR1 is SGDLS and CDR2 is YYNGEE. This CDR3 is CASSIDRANTEAFF. The CDR3 DNA sequence: TGTGCCAGCAGCATAGACAGGGCCAACACTGAAGCTTTCTTT.

The chain carries TRBV27 and TRBJ1-2; possible D gene TRBD1, 6 bases. V dropped 2 bases and J dropped 0 bases, with 10 bases sitting between them. The CDR3 is made up of 15 amino acids. Germline lookup yields CDR1 MNHEY and CDR2 SMNVEV (reference sequence). CDR3 loop: CASSLIGGTNYGYTF. The CDR3 region has the DNA TGTGCCAGCAGTTTAATAGGGGGAACTAACTATGGCTACACCTTC.

The V and J genes are TRBV29-1 and TRBJ1-2, with 8 positions matching TRBD1. Trimming removed 6 bases from V and 3 bases from J; junction bases left unmatched: 9. CDR1 and CDR2 from the germline V gene are SQVTM and ANQGSEA. This CDR3 region has 14 residues. CDR3 in amino acids: CSVEPDREDYGYTF. As DNA, the CDR3 is TGCAGCGTGGAACCGGACAGGGAGGACTATGGCTACACCTTC.

The chain carries TRBV15 and TRBJ1-5; possibly TRBD1 for D (5 bases). CDR3 length equals 15 residues. The ends were cut back, 2 bases at V and 8 bases at J, with 16 bases in the middle. Germline V gene sequence: CDR1 LNHNV, CDR2 YYDKDF (reference sequence). DNA of the CDR3: TGTGCCACCAGCAGATCCATGGCAGGGCAGGAGCCCCAGCATTTT. This codes for CATSRSMAGQEPQHF.

The chain employs TRBV28 and TRBJ2-7; 8 bases agree with TRBD2. V trimming: 8 bases; J trimming: 1 base; junction bases outside the gene matches: 10. CDR1 and CDR2 from the germline V gene are MDHEN and SYDVKM. The CDR3 spans 15 residues. CDR3 sequence reads: CASGPPGGTSYEQYV. CDR3 DNA sequence: TGTGCCAGCGGCCCCCCGGGGGGGACGTCCTACGAGCAGTACGTC.

This clone was counted once. The chain employs TRBV6-5 and TRBJ2-1; D could derive from TRBD1 or TRBD2 (5 bases each). The V gene's germline CDR1 is MNHEY and CDR2 SVGAGI. The V end lost 3 bases, the J end lost 0 bases, and 12 bases lay between the germline ends. There are 16 residues in the CDR3. The CDR3 sequence is CASSYGTVSSYNEQFF. In nucleotides, the CDR3 is TGTGCCAGCAGTTATGGGACGGTGAGCTCCTACAATGAGCAGTTCTTC.

This chain connects TRBV4-1 to TRBJ1-2, with a possible D match to TRBD1 (6 bases). Trimming pared 3 bases from V and 3 bases from J, leaving 14 bases between. The CDR3 length is 15 residues. The germline gives CDR1 MGHRA, CDR2 YSYEKL. CDR3 nucleotide sequence: TGCGCCAGCAGCCACGAGGGGGACACTTACTATGGCTACACCTTC. Translating it yields CASSHEGDTYYGYTF.

This chain uses TRBV7-9 with TRBJ2-1; 11 bases line up with TRBD2. Per germline, CDR1 SEHNR and CDR2 FQNEAQ (reference sequence). This CDR3 spans 16 amino acids. V gave up 5 bases and J gave up 7 bases; unmatched junction bases: 10. This CDR3 is CASSDPLAGVGNEQFF. CDR3 nucleotide sequence: TGTGCCAGCAGCGACCCACTAGCGGGAGTCGGAAATGAGCAGTTCTTC. Using reference TRBV7-9 and TRBJ2-1 for the parts outside the CDR3, the full variable domain is DTGVSQNPRHKITKRGQNVTFRCDPISEHNRLYWYRQTLGQGPEFLTYFQNEAQLEKSRLLSDRFSAERPKGSFSTLEIQRTEQGDSAMYLCASSDPLAGVGNEQFFGPGTRLTVL.

In the case of this clone: The junction does not match germline at one end; this may be a read error. Other DNA sequences in this sample translate to the same CDR3. This chain uses TRBV5-5 with TRBJ1-2; no definite D call. Germline-derived CDR1 and CDR2 are SGHKS and YYEKEE (reference sequence). This CDR3 is 14 amino acids long. DNA of the CDR3: TGTGCCAGCAGCTTGTTCGAGGGAAACTATGGCTATACCTTC. Translating gives CASSLFEGNYGYTF.